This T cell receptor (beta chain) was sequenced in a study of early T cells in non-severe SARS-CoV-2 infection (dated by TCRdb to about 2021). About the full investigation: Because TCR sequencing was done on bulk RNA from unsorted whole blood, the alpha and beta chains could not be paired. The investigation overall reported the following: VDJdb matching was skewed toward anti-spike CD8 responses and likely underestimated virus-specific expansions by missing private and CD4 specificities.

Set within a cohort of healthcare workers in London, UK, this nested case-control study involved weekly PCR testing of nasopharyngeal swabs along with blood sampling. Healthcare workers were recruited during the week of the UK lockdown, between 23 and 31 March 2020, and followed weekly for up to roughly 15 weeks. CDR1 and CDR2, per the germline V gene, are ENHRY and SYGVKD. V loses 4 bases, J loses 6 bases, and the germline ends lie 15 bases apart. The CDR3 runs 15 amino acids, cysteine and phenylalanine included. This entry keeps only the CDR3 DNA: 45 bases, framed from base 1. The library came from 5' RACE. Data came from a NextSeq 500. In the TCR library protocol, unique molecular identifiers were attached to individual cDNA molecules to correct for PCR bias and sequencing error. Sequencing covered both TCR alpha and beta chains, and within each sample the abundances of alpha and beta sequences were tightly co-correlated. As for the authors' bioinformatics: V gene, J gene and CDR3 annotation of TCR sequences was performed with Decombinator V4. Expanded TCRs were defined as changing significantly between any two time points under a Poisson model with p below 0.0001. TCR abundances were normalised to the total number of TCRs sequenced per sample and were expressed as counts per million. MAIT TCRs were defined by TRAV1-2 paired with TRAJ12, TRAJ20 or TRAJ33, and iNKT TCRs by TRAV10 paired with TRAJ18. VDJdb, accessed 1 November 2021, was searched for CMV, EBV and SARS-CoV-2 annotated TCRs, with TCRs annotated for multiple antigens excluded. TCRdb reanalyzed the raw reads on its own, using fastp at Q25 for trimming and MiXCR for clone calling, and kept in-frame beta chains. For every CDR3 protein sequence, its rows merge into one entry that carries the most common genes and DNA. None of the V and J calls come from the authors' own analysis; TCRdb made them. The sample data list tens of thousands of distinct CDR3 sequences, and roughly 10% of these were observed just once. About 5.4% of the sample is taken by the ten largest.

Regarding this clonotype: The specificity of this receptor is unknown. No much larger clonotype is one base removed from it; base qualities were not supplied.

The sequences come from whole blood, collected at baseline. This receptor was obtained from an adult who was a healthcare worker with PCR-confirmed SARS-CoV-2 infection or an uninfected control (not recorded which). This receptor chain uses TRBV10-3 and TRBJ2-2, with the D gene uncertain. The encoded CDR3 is CAISGGASSSGELFF. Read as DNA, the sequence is TGTGCCATCAGTGGAGGCGCCTCCTCCTCCGGGGAGCTGTTTTTT.